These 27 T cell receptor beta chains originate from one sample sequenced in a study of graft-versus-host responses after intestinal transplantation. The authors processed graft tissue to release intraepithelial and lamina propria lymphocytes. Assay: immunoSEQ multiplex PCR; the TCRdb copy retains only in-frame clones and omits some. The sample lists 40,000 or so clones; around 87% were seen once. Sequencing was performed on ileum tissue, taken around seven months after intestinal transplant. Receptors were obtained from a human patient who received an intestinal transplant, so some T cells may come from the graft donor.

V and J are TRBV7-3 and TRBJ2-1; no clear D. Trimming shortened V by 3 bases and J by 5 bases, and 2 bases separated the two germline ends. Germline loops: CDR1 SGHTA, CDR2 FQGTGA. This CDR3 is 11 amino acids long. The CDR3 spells CASSLDNEQFF. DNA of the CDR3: TGTGCCAGCAGCTTGGACAATGAGCAGTTCTTC.

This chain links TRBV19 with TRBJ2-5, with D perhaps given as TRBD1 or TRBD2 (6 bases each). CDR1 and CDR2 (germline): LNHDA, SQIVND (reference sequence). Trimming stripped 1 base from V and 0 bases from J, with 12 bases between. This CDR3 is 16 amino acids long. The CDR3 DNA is TGTGCCAGTAGTATAGGAGGGGGGCAGTACCAAGAGACCCAGTACTTC. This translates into CASSIGGGQYQETQYF. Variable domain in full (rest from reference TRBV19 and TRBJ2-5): DGGITQSPKYLFRKEGQNVTLSCEQNLNHDAMYWYRQDPGQGLRLIYYSQIVNDFQKGDIAEGYSVSREKKESFPLTVTSAQKNPTAFYLCASSIGGGQYQETQYFGPGTRLLVL.

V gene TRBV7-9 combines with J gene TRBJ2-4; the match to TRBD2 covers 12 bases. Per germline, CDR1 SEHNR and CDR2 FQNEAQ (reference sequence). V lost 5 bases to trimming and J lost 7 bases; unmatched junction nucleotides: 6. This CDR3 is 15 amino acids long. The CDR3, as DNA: TGTGCCAGCAGCCCGACTAGCGGGGGAGGGAACATTCAGTACTTC. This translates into CASSPTSGGGNIQYF.

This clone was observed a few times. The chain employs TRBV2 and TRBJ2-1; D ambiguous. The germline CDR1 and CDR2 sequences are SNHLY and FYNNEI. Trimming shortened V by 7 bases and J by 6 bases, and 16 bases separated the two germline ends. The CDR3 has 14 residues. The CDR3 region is CASNGNSGSNEQFF. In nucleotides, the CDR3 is TGTGCCAGCAACGGTAATTCAGGCTCCAATGAGCAGTTCTTC.

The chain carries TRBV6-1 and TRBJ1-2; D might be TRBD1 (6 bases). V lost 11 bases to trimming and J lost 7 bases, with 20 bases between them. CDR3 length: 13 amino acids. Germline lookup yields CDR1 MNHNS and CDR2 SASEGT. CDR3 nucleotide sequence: TGTGCCGTACAGGGACGGTTACAGGGTGGCTACACCTTC. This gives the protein CAVQGRLQGGYTF.

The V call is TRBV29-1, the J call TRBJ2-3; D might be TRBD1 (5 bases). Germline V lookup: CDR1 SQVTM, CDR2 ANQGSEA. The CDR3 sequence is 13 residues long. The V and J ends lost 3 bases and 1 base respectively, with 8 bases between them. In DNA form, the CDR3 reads TGCAGCGTTGATCAGGGTCGCACAGATACGCAGTATTTT. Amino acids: CSVDQGRTDTQYF.

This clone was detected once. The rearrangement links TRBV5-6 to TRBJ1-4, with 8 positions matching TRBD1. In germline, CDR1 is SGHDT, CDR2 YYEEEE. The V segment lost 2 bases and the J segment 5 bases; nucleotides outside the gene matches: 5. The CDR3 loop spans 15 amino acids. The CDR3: CASSFRGPPNEKLFF. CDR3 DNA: TGTGCCAGCAGCTTCAGGGGGCCGCCAAATGAAAAACTGTTTTTT.

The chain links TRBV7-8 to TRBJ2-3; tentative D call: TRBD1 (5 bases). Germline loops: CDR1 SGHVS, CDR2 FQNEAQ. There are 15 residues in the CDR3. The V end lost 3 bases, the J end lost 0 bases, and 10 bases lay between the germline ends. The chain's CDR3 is CASSLDISSTDTQYF. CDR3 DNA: TGTGCCAGCAGCTTGGACATTTCTAGCACAGATACGCAGTATTTT.

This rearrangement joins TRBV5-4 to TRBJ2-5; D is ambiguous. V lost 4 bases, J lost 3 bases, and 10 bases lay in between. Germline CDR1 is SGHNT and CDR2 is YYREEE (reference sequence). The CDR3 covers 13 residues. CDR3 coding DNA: TGTGCCAGCAGCCTCCCGGCGGAAGAGACCCAGTACTTC. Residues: CASSLPAEETQYF.

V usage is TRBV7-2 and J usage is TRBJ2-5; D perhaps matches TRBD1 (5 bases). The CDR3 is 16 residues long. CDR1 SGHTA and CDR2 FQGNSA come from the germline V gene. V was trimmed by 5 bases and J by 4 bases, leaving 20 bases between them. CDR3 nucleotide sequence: TGTGCCAGCAGCCCCCTGGGCAGGGCTATGGGAGAGACCCAGTACTTC. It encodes CASSPLGRAMGETQYF.

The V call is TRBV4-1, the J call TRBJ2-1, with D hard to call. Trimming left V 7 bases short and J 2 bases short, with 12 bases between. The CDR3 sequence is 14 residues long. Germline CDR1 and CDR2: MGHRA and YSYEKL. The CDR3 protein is CASTKGSAYNEQFF. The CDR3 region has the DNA TGCGCCAGCACCAAGGGTAGTGCCTACAATGAGCAGTTCTTC.

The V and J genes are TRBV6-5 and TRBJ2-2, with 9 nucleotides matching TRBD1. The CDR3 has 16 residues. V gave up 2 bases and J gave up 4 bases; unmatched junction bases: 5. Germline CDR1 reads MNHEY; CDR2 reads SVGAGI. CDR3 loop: CASSYGQGLGTGELFF. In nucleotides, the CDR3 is TGTGCCAGCAGTTACGGACAGGGGCTGGGCACCGGGGAGCTGTTTTTT.

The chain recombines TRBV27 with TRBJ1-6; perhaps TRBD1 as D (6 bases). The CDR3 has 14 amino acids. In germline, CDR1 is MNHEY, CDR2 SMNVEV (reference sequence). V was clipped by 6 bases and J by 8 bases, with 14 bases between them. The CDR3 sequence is CASRTGDLYSPLHF. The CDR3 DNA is TGTGCCAGCAGGACAGGAGATCTGTATTCACCCCTCCACTTT.

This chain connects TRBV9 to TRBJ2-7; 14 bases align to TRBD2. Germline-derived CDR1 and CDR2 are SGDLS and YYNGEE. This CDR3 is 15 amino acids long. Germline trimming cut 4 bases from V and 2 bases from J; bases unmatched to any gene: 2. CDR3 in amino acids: CASSMGLAGAYEQYF. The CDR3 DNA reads TGTGCCAGCAGCATGGGACTAGCGGGAGCCTACGAGCAGTACTTC. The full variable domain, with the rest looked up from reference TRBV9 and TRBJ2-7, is DSGVTQTPKHLITATGQRVTLRCSPRSGDLSVYWYQQSLDQGLQFLIQYYNGEERAKGNILERFSAQQFPDLHSELNLSSLELGDSALYFCASSMGLAGAYEQYFGPGTRLTVT.

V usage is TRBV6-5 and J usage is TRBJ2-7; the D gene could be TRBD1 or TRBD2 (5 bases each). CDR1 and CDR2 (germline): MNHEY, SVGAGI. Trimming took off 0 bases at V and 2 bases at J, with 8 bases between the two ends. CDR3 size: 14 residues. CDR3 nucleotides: TGTGCCAGCAGTTACTCGGGACGGGCCTACGAGCAGTACTTC. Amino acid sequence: CASSYSGRAYEQYF.

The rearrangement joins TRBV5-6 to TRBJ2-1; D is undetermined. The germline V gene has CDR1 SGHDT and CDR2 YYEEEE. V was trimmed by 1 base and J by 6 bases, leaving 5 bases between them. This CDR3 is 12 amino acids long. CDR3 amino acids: CASSLLGNEQFF. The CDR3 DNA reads TGTGCCAGCAGCTTGCTTGGCAATGAGCAGTTCTTC.

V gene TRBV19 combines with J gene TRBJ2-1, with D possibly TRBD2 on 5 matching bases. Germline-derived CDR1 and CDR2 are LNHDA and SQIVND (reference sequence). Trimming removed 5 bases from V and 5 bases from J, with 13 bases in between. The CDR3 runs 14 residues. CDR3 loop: CASSAWTGNNEQFF. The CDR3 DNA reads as TGTGCCAGTAGTGCCTGGACGGGGAACAATGAGCAGTTCTTC.

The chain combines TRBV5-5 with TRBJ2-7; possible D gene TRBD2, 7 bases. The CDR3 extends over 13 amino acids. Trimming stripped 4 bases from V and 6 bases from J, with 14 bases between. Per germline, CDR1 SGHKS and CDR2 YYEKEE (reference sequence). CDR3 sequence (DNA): TGTGCCAGCAGCGCGGGCGGGGGCGGCGAGCAGTACTTC. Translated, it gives CASSAGGGGEQYF.

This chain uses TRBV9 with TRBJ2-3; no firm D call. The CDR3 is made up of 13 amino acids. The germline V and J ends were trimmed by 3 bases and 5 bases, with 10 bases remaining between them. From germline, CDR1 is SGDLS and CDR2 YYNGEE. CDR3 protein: CASSESQIDTQYF. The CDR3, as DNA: TGTGCCAGCAGCGAATCCCAAATAGATACGCAGTATTTT.

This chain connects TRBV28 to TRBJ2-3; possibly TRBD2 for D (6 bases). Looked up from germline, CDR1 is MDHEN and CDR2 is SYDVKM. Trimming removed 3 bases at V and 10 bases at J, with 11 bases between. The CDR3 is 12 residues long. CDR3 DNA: TGTGCCAGCAGTTTGGCTAGCGTAGCGCAGTATTTT. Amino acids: CASSLASVAQYF. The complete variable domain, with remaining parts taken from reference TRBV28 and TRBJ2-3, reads DVKVTQSSRYLVKRTGEKVFLECVQDMDHENMFWYRQDPGLGLRLIYFSYDVKMKEKGDIPEGYSVSREKKERFSLILESASTNQTSMYLCASSLASVAQYFGPGTRLTVL.

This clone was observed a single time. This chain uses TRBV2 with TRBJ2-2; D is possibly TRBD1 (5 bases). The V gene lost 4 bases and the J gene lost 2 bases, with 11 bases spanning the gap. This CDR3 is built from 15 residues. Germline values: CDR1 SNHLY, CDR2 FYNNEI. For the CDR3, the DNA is TGTGCCAGCAGTGGGGGCAGCTTTAACACCGGGGAGCTGTTTTTT. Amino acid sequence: CASSGGSFNTGELFF. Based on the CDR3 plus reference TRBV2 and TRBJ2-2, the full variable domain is EPEVTQTPSHQVTQMGQEVILRCVPISNHLYFYWYRQILGQKVEFLVSFYNNEISEKSEIFDDQFSVERPDGSNFTLKIRSTKLEDSAMYFCASSGGSFNTGELFFGEGSRLTVL.

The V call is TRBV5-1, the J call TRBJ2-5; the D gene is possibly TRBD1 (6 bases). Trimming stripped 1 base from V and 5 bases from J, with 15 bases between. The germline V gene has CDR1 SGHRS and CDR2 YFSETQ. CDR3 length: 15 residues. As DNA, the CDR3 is TGCGCCAGCAGCTTGATGGCAGGGGTAGGGGAGACCCAGTACTTC. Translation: CASSLMAGVGETQYF.

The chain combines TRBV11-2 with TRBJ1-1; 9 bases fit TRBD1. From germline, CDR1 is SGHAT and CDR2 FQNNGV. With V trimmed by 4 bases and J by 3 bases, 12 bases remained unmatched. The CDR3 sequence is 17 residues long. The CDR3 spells CASSSFRDREGDTEAFF. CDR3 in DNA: TGTGCCAGCAGCTCATTCCGGGACAGGGAAGGAGACACTGAAGCTTTCTTT.

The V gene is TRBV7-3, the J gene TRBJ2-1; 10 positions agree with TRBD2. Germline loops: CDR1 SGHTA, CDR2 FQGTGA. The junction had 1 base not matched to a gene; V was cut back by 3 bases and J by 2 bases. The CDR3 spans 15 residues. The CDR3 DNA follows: TGTGCCAGCAGCTTGCTAGCGGGAGCCTACAATGAGCAGTTCTTC. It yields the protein CASSLLAGAYNEQFF.

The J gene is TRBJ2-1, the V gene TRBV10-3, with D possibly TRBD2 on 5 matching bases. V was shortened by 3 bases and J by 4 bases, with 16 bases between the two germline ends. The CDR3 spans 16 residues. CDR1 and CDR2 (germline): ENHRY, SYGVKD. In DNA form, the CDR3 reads TGTGCCATCAGTGAAAGCGGTCTTCAGCCTTACAATGAGCAGTTCTTC. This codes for CAISESGLQPYNEQFF.

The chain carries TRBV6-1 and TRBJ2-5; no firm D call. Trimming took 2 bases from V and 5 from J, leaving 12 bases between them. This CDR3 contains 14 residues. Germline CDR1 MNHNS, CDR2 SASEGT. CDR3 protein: CASSENELPETQYF. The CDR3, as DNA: TGTGCCAGCAGTGAAAACGAACTCCCCGAGACCCAGTACTTC.

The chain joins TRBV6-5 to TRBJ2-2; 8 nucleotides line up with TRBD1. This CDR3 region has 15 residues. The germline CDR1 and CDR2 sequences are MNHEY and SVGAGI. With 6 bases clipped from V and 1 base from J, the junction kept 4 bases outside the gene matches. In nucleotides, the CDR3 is TGTGCCAGCAGAGACAGGGGACGGAACACCGGGGAGCTGTTTTTT. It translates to CASRDRGRNTGELFF.